This section outlines one TCR beta chain sequence together with its context. What this receptor recognizes is not known. Base qualities are not provided; no much larger clone lies one nucleotide away. Library prep was done by the immunoSEQ multiplex PCR assay. RNA was extracted from all samples and reverse transcribed into cDNA, which served as template for TCR sequencing. First-strand cDNA was synthesized with SuperScript III using a 2:1 mix of oligo-dT and random hexamers. A synthetic immune receptor repertoire was used to gauge amplification bias, and whatever bias remained was removed computationally. Turning to the authors' computational methods: Raw reads were preprocessed to remove errors, and CDR3 was defined according to IMGT conventions as the region from the conserved cysteine to phenylalanine. Clonality was calculated as 1 minus Shannon entropy normalized by log2 of the number of productive unique TCRs. Whether each scalp clone was CD4 or CD8 was inferred by checking scalp TCRbeta sequences against the CD4 and CD8 repertoires from sorted blood. TCRdb stores this immuneACCESS table with in-frame sequences only. Part of the clones is absent; in the studies checked, under half of the shortfall reflects unresolved V genes, and no reason is known for the rest. V, J and clone size are those of that table, while D and trimming were read from the DNA. The sample yields some 240,000 clones; about three fifths were counted once. 1.6% of the sample goes to the ten largest clones.

This sample is part of a study of CD8+ T cells in alopecia areata listed by TCRdb under 2018. The study in broad terms: Treated patients were enrolled in an open-label pilot trial of oral tofacitinib at 5 to 10 mg twice daily for moderate-to-severe alopecia areata. Biopsies were taken from tofacitinib-treated patients at baseline and at 4 and 24 weeks of treatment, and a later scalp biopsy was taken in several of the tofacitinib-treated patients. For the treated patients, the SALT score, which quantifies what percentage of scalp surface area is affected, served as the measure of disease severity. Tofacitinib was given for 6 to 18 months, followed by 6 months of follow-up off drug to assess delayed response and recurrence. On the human side, TCRbeta sequencing was run on scalp tissue and on sorted CD4+ and CD8+ peripheral blood T cells from healthy controls and from alopecia areata patients with either patchy or totalis/universalis disease. In both human patients and the C3H/HeJ mouse model, the study applied high-throughput TCRbeta sequencing to look at T cell clonal expansion in alopecia areata. Amplification of TCRbeta CDR3 regions was done by immunoSEQ multiplex PCR using 35 Vbeta forward primers and 13 Jbeta reverse primers. Scalp clonality was compared among normal scalp (n=4), patchy alopecia areata scalp (n=8), and alopecia totalis/universalis scalp (n=8). The RNA source kit depended on sample type: the PAXgene miRNA kit for fixed scalp, the miRNeasy kit for PBMCs, and the RNeasy kit for mouse skin. On the study overall, not on this receptor specifically: During tofacitinib treatment, many expanded lesional clones stuck around in both scalp and blood, and this persistence may partly explain why relapse happens after treatment is stopped. Unlike mouse skin, where gammadelta T cells dominate, normal human skin contains resident alphabeta T cells that get sequenced too, which complicates analysis of the scalp TCR repertoire. Compared with normal scalp, lesional scalp, particularly in alopecia totalis/universalis, had higher clonality and more expanded CD8+ clones, which suggests antigenic drive. Scalp clonality and the number of expanded CD8+ clones among the top 100 scalp clones were significantly decreased by tofacitinib. TCR sequences shared between patients were less clear than in mice, possibly partly because of HLA diversity in the patient population. Because the treated cohort was small and included a single nonresponder, larger studies are needed to assess links between baseline CD8+ expansion and response.

The junction carries 22 bases between V and J, which are trimmed by 6 bases and 5 bases respectively. From the cysteine up to the phenylalanine, the CDR3 has a length of 16 residues. The DNA shown is the 48-base CDR3, in frame from base 1. Taken from the germline V gene, the CDR1 and CDR2 loops are SGHDT and YYEEEE. The sample's time point label, in plain terms: approximately 4 weeks on oral tofacitinib. In the paper's terms, the treatment or condition label means: oral pan-JAK inhibitor, 5-10 mg twice daily. Lesional scalp punch biopsies and peripheral blood were collected from alopecia areata patients. PBMCs were isolated by density centrifugation and stained for CD3, CD4 and CD8, and CD4+ and CD8+ T cells were sorted on a FACSAria.

The receptor was derived from a human donor with alopecia areata. The chain uses TRBV5-6 and TRBJ2-3; TRBD2 might be the D gene, on 5 matching bases. This material consisted of CD4+ T cells sorted from blood, taken at week 4, from a patient treated with tofacitinib. The DNA sequence follows: TGTGCCAGCACCCCCCTAGCTGGTGGTAAGGGAGATACGCAGTATTTT. The resulting protein is CASTPLAGGKGDTQYF. Reference TRBV5-6 and TRBJ2-3 genes cover what lies past the CDR3, so the full variable domain is DAGVTQSPTHLIKTRGQQVTLRCSPKSGHDTVSWYQQALGQGPQFIFQYYEEEERQRGNFPDRFSGHQFPNYSSELNVNALLLGDSALYLCASTPLAGGKGDTQYFGPGTRLTVL.